This TCR beta chain is drawn from a study of T cells in Graves' hyperthyroidism and ophthalmopathy. The study included ophthalmopathy patients with Clinical Activity Score at least 3, NOSPECS grade at least 4 and duration under 3 months. Thyroid ultrasound and orbital computed tomography, with clinical symptoms and serum thyroxine and TRAb, informed diagnoses. Amplification of TCR beta CDR3 regions used RNA as the template. HTBI primers drove first-round RT-PCR of the TCR CDR3. TCRdb re-called the multiplex PCR reads with MiXCR, one entry per CDR3 protein. The data contain hundreds of thousands of distinct CDR3 sequences, 12% to 15% of them singletons. At least ten counts were recorded for this clonotype. Its antigen is not known. The CDR3 spans 16 residues. From germline, CDR1 is MDHEN and CDR2 SYDVKM. Unmatched junction bases numbered 9, after V lost 5 bases and J lost 9 bases. Study-wide results and limits: By a 13 V-J model, ophthalmopathy was set apart from stable hyperthyroidism. Blood also carried most thyroid clonotypes expanded above 0.001.

Sequenced sample: blood. The sequence was collected from a woman aged 55-70 years with Graves' ophthalmopathy. The chain links TRBV28 to TRBJ2-1, with 14 bases aligning to TRBD2. The CDR3: CASSILTSGRAVEQFF. As DNA, the CDR3 is TGTGCCAGCAGTATCCTGACTAGCGGGAGGGCTGTTGAGCAGTTCTTC.